A single sample gave rise to the 4 T cell receptor beta chains below, sequenced in a study of T cell responses to AZD1222 COVID-19 vaccine. The data were produced by immunoSEQ multiplex PCR, yet TCRdb's version contains in-frame clones alone and is incomplete. The table includes approximately 150,000 clones, around 94% detected once. The material was peripheral blood, obtained 28 days after the second AZD1222 dose. The receptor source for this set is an adult who received the AZD1222 COVID-19 vaccine.

V is TRBV7-2 and J is TRBJ1-2; 7 bases match TRBD1. The V gene's germline CDR1 is SGHTA and CDR2 FQGNSA. The junction had 12 bases not matched to a gene; V was cut back by 5 bases and J by 3 bases. This CDR3 has 16 residues. The CDR3, as DNA: TGTGCCAGCAGCATACTAGGGGGCGCGGTCCACTATGGCTACACCTTC. Protein product: CASSILGGAVHYGYTF.

The genes are TRBV5-4 and TRBJ1-1; no firm D call. V lost 0 bases, J lost 6 bases, and 12 bases lay in between. The CDR3 totals 14 residues. The V gene's germline CDR1 is SGHNT and CDR2 YYREEE (reference sequence). Written as DNA, the CDR3 is TGTGCCAGCAGCTTGGGAGCTGCGATCGCTGAAGCTTTCTTT. Its translation: CASSLGAAIAEAFF.

The table lists this clone with a count of one. V usage is TRBV3-1 (or the pseudogene TRBV3-2) and J usage is TRBJ1-2; D possibly corresponds to TRBD1 (5 bases). Trimming cost V 4 bases and J 7 bases, with 16 bases left between them. Germline CDR1 LGHDT, CDR2 YNNKEL (reference sequence). The CDR3 runs to 14 residues. CDR3 loop: CASSPQELRGGYTF. In nucleotides, the CDR3 is TGTGCCAGCAGCCCCCAGGAACTGAGGGGTGGCTACACCTTC.

This sequence joins TRBV28 and TRBJ1-5; D is ambiguous. Trimming took off 5 bases at V and 4 bases at J, with 24 bases between the two ends. The CDR3 runs to 18 residues. Germline loops: CDR1 MDHEN, CDR2 SYDVKM. CDR3 sequence reads: CASSPSGVARSFNQPQHF. CDR3 DNA: TGTGCCAGCAGTCCCTCCGGAGTGGCCCGGTCCTTTAATCAGCCCCAGCATTTT.